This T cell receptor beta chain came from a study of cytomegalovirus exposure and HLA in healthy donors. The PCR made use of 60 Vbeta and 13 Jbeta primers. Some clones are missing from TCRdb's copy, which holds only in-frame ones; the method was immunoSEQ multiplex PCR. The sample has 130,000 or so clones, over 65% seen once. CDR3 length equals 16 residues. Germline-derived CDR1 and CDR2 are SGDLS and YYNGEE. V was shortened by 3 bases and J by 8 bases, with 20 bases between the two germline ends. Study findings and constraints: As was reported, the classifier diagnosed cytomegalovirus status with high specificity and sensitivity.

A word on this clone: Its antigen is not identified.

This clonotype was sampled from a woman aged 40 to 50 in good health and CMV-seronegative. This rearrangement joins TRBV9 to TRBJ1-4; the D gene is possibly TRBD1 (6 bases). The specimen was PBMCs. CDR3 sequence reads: CASSEGVGDRREKLFF. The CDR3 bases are TGTGCCAGCAGCGAGGGGGTGGGGGACCGGCGGGAAAAACTGTTTTTT.